This T cell receptor (beta chain) was obtained from a study of blood T cell repertoires in COVID-19. Background on the study: Whether acute or convalescent, the COVID-19 samples came from the United States, Italy and Spain. Sources were T cells, B-cell-depleted T cells, or PBMCs; the material itself was cDNA or gDNA.

Authors' analysis steps: Estimates of nucleated cell counts were drawn from the amplification of reference gene primers. Method: immunoSEQ multiplex PCR; TCRdb's copy keeps in-frame clones and lacks some. That table furnishes V, J and clone size, whereas the DNA furnished D and trimming. The repertoire holds roughly 250,000 clones, about four fifths seen once, with over 8% in the top ten. This CDR3 is built from 16 residues. The germline V gene encodes CDR1 SGDLS and CDR2 YYNGEE. After removal of 1 base from V and 2 bases from J, the junction contained 6 bases not matched to a gene. The receptor was isolated from a woman aged 80 or over with acute or convalescent COVID-19. The gene calls are TRBV9 and TRBJ2-3, with 8 bases that match TRBD2. What was sequenced was peripheral blood. CDR3 protein: CASSVPSGGHTDTQYF. DNA for the CDR3: TGTGCCAGCAGCGTACCGAGCGGGGGCCACACAGATACGCAGTATTTT.